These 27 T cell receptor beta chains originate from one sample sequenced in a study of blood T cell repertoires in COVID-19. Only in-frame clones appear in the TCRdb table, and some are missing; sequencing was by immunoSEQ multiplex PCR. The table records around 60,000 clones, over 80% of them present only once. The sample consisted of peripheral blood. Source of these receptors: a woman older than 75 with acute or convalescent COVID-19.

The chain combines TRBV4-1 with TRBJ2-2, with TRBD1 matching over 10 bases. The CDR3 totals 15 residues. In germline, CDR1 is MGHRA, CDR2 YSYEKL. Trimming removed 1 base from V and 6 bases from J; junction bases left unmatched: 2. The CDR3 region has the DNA TGCGCCAGCAGCCAAGTCGGACAGGGGGCCGGGGAGCTGTTTTTT. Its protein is CASSQVGQGAGELFF.

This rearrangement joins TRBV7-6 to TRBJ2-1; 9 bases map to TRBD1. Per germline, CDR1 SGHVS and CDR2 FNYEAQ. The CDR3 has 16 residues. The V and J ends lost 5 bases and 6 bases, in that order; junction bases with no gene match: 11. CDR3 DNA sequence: TGTGCCAGCAGCCCCCTGGCTGGACAGGGGTTCAATGAGCAGTTCTTC. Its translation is CASSPLAGQGFNEQFF. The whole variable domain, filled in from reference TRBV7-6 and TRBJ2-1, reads GAGVSQSPRYKVTKRGQDVALRCDPISGHVSLYWYRQALGQGPEFLTYFNYEAQQDKSGLPNDRFSAERPEGSISTLTIQRTEQRDSAMYRCASSPLAGQGFNEQFFGPGTRLTVL.

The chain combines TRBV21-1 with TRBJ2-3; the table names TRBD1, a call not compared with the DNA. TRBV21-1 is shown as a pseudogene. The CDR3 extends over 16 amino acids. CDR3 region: CASSPQGWFWADTQYF. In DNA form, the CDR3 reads TGTGCCAGCAGCCCTCAGGGGTGGTTTTGGGCAGATACGCAGTATTTT.

CDR3 protein: CAWSPPSRGAYTEAFF. CDR3 bases: TGTGCCTGGAGTCCCCCCAGCAGGGGCGCGTACACTGAAGCTTTCTTT. The chain links TRBV30 to TRBJ1-1; a weak D match, TRBD1 (6 bases). Germline V gene lookup returns CDR1 GTSNPN and CDR2 SVGIG (reference sequence). Trimming took off 2 bases at V and 3 bases at J, with 19 bases between the two ends. The CDR3 contains 16 residues.

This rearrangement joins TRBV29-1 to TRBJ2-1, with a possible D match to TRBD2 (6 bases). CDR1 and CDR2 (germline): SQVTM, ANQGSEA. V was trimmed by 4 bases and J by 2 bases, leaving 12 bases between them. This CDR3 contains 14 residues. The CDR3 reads CSVGSGRAYNEQFF. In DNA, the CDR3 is TGCAGCGTTGGGTCCGGGAGAGCCTACAATGAGCAGTTCTTC.

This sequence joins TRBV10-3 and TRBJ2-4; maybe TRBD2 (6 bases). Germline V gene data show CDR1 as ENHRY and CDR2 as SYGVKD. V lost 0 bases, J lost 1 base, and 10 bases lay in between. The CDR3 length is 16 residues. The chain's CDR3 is CAISESKGLAKNIQYF. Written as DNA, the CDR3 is TGTGCCATCAGTGAGTCGAAGGGACTGGCCAAAAACATTCAGTACTTC.

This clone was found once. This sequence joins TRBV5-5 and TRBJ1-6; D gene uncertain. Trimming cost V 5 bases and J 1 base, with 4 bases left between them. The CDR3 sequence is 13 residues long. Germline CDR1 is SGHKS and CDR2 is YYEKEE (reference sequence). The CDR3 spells CASSLSYNSPLHF. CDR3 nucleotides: TGTGCCAGCAGTCTGTCCTATAATTCACCCCTCCACTTT.

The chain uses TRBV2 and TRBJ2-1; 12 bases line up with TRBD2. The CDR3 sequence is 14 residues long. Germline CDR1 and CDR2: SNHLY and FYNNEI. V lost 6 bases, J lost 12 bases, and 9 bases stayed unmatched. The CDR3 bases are TGTGCCAGCAGCCCGGCTAGCGGGGGGGTCCGGCAGTTCTTC. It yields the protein CASSPASGGVRQFF.

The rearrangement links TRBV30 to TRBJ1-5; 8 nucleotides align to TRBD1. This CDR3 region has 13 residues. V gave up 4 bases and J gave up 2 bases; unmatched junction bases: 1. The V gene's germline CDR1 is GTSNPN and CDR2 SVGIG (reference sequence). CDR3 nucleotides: TGTGCCTGGACGACAGGGGGCAATCAGCCCCAGCATTTT. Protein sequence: CAWTTGGNQPQHF.

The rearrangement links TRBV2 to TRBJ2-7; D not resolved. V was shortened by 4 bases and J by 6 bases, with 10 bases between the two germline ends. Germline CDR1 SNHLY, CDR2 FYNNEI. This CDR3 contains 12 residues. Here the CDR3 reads CASSVQRAEQYF. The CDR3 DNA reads TGTGCCAGCAGTGTGCAGCGTGCCGAGCAGTACTTC. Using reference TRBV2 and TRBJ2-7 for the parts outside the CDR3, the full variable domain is EPEVTQTPSHQVTQMGQEVILRCVPISNHLYFYWYRQILGQKVEFLVSFYNNEISEKSEIFDDQFSVERPDGSNFTLKIRSTKLEDSAMYFCASSVQRAEQYFGPGTRLTVT.

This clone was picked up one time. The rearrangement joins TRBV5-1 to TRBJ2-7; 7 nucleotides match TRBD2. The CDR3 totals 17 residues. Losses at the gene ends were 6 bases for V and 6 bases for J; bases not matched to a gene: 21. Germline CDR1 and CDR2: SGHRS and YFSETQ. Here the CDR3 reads CASTAIGGRAMGSEQYF. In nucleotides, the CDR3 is TGCGCCAGCACCGCGATTGGCGGGAGAGCTATGGGGTCCGAGCAGTACTTC.

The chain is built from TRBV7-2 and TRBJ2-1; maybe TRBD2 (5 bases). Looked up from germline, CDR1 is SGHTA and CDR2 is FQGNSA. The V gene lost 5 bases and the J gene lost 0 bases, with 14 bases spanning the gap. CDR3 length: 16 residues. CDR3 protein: CASSPLGSGSYNEQFF. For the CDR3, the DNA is TGTGCCAGCAGCCCCTTGGGGAGCGGCTCCTACAATGAGCAGTTCTTC.

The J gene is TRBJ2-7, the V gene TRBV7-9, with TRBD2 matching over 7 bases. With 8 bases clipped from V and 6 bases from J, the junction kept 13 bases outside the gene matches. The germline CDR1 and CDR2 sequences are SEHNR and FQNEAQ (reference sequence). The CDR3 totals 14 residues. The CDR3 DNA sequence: TGTGCCAGCCTTGGCCGTCGGGGACTACGCGAGCAGTACTTC. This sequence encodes CASLGRRGLREQYF.

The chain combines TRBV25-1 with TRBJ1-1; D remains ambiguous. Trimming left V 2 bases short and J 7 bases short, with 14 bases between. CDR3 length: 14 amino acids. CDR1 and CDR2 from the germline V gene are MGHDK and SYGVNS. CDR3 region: CASSEGARISEAFF. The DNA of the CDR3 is TGTGCCAGCAGTGAAGGCGCCAGGATAAGTGAAGCTTTCTTT. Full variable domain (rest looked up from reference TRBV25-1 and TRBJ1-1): EADIYQTPRYLVIGTGKKITLECSQTMGHDKMYWYQQDPGMELHLIHYSYGVNSTEKGDLSSESTVSRIRTEHFPLTLESARPSHTSQYLCASSEGARISEAFFGQGTRLTVV.

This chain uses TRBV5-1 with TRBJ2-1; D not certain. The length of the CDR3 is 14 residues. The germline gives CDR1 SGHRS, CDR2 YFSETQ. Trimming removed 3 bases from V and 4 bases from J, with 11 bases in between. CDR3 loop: CASSSDFLYNEQFF. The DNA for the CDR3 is TGCGCCAGCAGCTCAGACTTCCTTTACAATGAGCAGTTCTTC.

The CDR3 here is CATSALARGGQVDNEQFF. CDR3 sequence (DNA): TGTGCCACCAGTGCCCTAGCGCGAGGCGGACAGGTGGACAATGAGCAGTTCTTC. This sequence joins TRBV24-1 and TRBJ2-1; a possible D gene is TRBD1 (7 bases). Germline assignment: CDR1 KGHDR and CDR2 SFDVKD. The CDR3 totals 18 residues. V lost 5 bases and J lost 5, with 24 bases in between.

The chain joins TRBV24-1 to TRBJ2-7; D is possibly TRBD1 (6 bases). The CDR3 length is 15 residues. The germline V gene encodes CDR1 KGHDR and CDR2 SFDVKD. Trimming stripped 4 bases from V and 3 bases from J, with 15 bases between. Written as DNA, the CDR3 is TGTGCCACCAGTGACCCACGGGACACCGACTACGAGCAGTACTTC. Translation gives CATSDPRDTDYEQYF.

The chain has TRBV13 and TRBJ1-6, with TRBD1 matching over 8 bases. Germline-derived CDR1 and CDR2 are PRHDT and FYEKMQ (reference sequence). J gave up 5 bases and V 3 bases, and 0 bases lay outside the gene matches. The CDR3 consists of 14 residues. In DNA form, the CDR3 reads TGTGCCAGCAGCTTGACAGGGGATAATTCACCCCTCCACTTT. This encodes CASSLTGDNSPLHF. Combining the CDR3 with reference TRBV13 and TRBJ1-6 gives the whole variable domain AAGVIQSPRHLIKEKRETATLKCYPIPRHDTVYWYQQGPGQDPQFLISFYEKMQSDKGSIPDRFSAQQFSDYHSELNMSSLELGDSALYFCASSLTGDNSPLHFGNGTRLTVT.

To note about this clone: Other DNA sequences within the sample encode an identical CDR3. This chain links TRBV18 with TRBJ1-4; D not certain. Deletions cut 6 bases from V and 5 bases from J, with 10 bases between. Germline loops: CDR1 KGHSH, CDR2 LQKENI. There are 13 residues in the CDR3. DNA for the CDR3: TGTGCCAGCTCCCCGGGTCAAAATGAAAAACTGTTTTTT. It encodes CASSPGQNEKLFF.

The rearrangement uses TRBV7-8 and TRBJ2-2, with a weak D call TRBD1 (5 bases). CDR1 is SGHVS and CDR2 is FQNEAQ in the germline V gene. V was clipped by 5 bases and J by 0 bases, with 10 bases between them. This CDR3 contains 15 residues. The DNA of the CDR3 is TGTGCCAGCAGCCAAACGACAGCGAACACCGGGGAGCTGTTTTTT. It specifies CASSQTTANTGELFF.

The CDR3 here is CASSTGQGGRGQPQHF. CDR3 DNA sequence: TGTGCCAGCAGCACCGGACAGGGAGGGCGGGGACAGCCCCAGCATTTT. V gene TRBV7-2 combines with J gene TRBJ1-5; 8 bases are a match to TRBD1. Per the germline V gene, CDR1 is SGHTA and CDR2 is FQGNSA. The CDR3 is 16 amino acids. Trimming at V came to 5 bases and at J to 7 bases, leaving 13 bases not matched to a gene.

CDR3 protein: CASSLRQGGTDTQYF. The CDR3 nucleotides read TGTGCCAGCAGCTTACGACAGGGCGGCACAGATACGCAGTATTTT. This chain uses TRBV7-2 with TRBJ2-3; 7 bases are a match to TRBD1. Germline CDR1 reads SGHTA; CDR2 reads FQGNSA. The CDR3 is 15 amino acids. Trimming at V came to 2 bases and at J to 1 base, leaving 3 bases not matched to a gene.

CDR3 nucleotides: TGCGCCAGCAGCGTAGGACAGGGGACTGAAGCTTTCTTT. It codes for CASSVGQGTEAFF. The genes are TRBV5-1 and TRBJ1-1; 9 nucleotides line up with TRBD1. The junction had 3 bases not matched to a gene; V was cut back by 4 bases and J by 5 bases. CDR1 is SGHRS, CDR2 YFSETQ, per germline. The CDR3 extends over 13 amino acids.

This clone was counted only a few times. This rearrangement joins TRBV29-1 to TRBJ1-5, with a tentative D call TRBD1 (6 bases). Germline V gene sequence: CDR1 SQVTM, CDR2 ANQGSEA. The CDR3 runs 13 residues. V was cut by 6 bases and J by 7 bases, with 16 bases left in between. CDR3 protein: CSVGQLVGQPQHF. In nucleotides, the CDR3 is TGCAGCGTCGGACAGCTAGTAGGGCAGCCCCAGCATTTT.

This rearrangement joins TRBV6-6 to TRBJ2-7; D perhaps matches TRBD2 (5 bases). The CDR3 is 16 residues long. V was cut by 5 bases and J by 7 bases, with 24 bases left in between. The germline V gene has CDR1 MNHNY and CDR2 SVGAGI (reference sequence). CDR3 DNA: TGTGCCAGCAGTCCCCTAGCCGGCCCTTTACGTGCAGAGCAGTACTTC. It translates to CASSPLAGPLRAEQYF.

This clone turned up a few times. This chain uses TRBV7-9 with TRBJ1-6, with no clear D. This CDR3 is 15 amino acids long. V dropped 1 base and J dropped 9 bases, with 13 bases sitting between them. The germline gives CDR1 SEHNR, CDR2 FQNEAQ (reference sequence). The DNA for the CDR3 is TGTGCCAGCAGCTTAGGCCACCCGGAGGGTTCACCCCTCCACTTT. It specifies CASSLGHPEGSPLHF.

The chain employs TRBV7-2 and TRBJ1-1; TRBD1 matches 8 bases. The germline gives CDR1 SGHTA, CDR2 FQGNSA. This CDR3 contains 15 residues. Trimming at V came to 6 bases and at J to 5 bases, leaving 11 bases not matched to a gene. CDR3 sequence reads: CASRPLQGVWTEAFF. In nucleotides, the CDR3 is TGTGCCAGCAGGCCGCTACAGGGGGTTTGGACTGAAGCTTTCTTT.